This TCR beta chain comes out of a study of OX40 agonist ivuxolimab in advanced cancers. About the study: People in dose escalation had one of these cancers: hepatocellular carcinoma, melanoma, renal cell or head and neck cancer.

Germline V gene sequence: CDR1 SGHDT, CDR2 YYEEEE. The V gene end was trimmed by 2 bases and the J gene end by 7 bases; junction bases not matched to a gene: 10. CDR3 length equals 16 residues. The repertoire was sequenced with immunoSEQ multiplex PCR; TCRdb's copy has only in-frame clones and lacks some. The repertoire holds fewer than 100,000 clones, with around 90% as singletons. This specimen consisted of CD4+ or CD8+ T cells sorted from blood, obtained in a trial of the OX40 agonist ivuxolimab. The origin of this receptor is an adult with an advanced solid tumor such as melanoma, head and neck, liver or kidney cancer. The rearrangement links TRBV5-6 to TRBJ2-1; 9 bases agree with TRBD1. The CDR3 DNA reads as TGTGCCAGCAGCTTAATCGGACAGGGGATTTCGAATGAGCAGTTCTTC. Its protein product is CASSLIGQGISNEQFF.